Below, 14 T cell receptor beta chains from the same sample are listed, as sequenced in a study of Graves' ophthalmopathy and Graves' hyperthyroidism. RNA transcripts yielded amplified TCR beta CDR3 regions. Second-round multiplex PCR came after a first-round RT-PCR that employed HTBI primers. TCRdb redid the calling of the multiplex PCR reads with MiXCR, one entry per CDR3 protein. The sample gives 650,000 to 900,000 distinct CDR3 sequences, roughly two fifths of which show up once; approximately 43% is in the top ten. Sample: peripheral blood. The source of these receptors is an adult man with Graves' ophthalmopathy.

Note on this clonotype: Since no conserved phenylalanine or tryptophan closes the CDR3, a read error is the likely cause. The gene calls are TRBV6-1 and TRBJ2-7, with 11 nucleotides matching TRBD1. CDR3 length equals 14 residues. Germline loops: CDR1 MNHNS, CDR2 SASEGT. V trimming: 6 bases; J trimming: 7 bases; junction bases outside the gene matches: 8. The CDR3 sequence is CASRLGQGAREQYL. The DNA of the CDR3 is TGTGCCAGCAGGCTTGGACAGGGGGCTCGTGAGCAGTACCTC.

This clonotype was observed once. The V call is TRBV2, the J call TRBJ1-2, with D perhaps TRBD1 (5 bases). The V end was cut by 6 bases, the J end by 0 bases, with 17 bases between. Germline V gene sequence: CDR1 SNHLY, CDR2 FYNNEI. CDR3 length: 16 residues. The CDR3 loop reads CASRDTQTAANYGYTF. The CDR3 coding sequence is TGTGCCAGCAGGGATACTCAGACAGCCGCTAACTATGGCTACACCTTC.

The chain links TRBV29-1 to TRBJ2-3, with D possibly matching TRBD2 (5 bases). Germline CDR1 and CDR2: SQVTM and ANQGSEA. The CDR3 extends over 13 amino acids. CDR3 sequence: CSATYGGTDTQYF. In DNA, the CDR3 is TGCAGTGCTACCTACGGGGGCACAGATACGCAGTATTTT.

In this sample, this clonotype turned up a few times. DNA for the CDR3: TGTGCCAGCAGCCTCGGGATCAGCGCTGAAGCTTTCTTT. Its protein is CASSLGISAEAFF. The gene calls are TRBV7-9 and TRBJ1-1, with D unresolved. The length of the CDR3 is 13 residues. V lost 5 bases and J lost 6, with 13 bases in between. Germline V lookup: CDR1 SEHNR, CDR2 FQNEAQ (reference sequence). Filled out from reference TRBV7-9 and TRBJ1-1, the complete variable domain reads DTGVSQNPRHKITKRGQNVTFRCDPISEHNRLYWYRQTLGQGPEFLTYFQNEAQLEKSRLLSDRFSAERPKGSFSTLEIQRTEQGDSAMYLCASSLGISAEAFFGQGTRLTVV.

This clonotype was seen a few times. The gene calls are TRBV2 and TRBJ2-7; D is uncertain. The CDR3 has 13 amino acids. Germline V gene data show CDR1 as SNHLY and CDR2 as FYNNEI. V dropped 8 bases and J dropped 4 bases, with 15 bases sitting between them. CDR3 region: CASGRNIEYEQYF. DNA of the CDR3: TGTGCCAGCGGACGGAACATAGAGTACGAGCAGTACTTC. Complete variable domain (other parts from reference TRBV2 and TRBJ2-7): EPEVTQTPSHQVTQMGQEVILRCVPISNHLYFYWYRQILGQKVEFLVSFYNNEISEKSEIFDDQFSVERPDGSNFTLKIRSTKLEDSAMYFCASGRNIEYEQYFGPGTRLTVT.

V and J are TRBV29-1 and TRBJ2-5, with TRBD2 matching over 7 bases. The CDR3 is made up of 13 amino acids. CDR1 is SQVTM, CDR2 ANQGSEA, per germline. The V gene end was trimmed by 4 bases and the J gene end by 9 bases; junction bases not matched to a gene: 11. CDR3 DNA: TGCAGCGTTGTGTTTGGGGAGGGCCAGCCCCAGTACTTC. Translating gives CSVVFGEGQPQYF.

A few counts support this clonotype. The rearrangement joins TRBV7-9 to TRBJ1-6; a weak D match, TRBD1 (6 bases). Between the trimmed V and J ends, which lost 0 bases and 13 bases, there was a span of 16 bases. This CDR3 has 15 amino acids. CDR1 is SEHNR and CDR2 is FQNEAQ in the germline V gene (reference sequence). Here the CDR3 DNA reads TGTGCCAGCAGCTTAGCGCCAGGGGCTTTTTCCCCCCTCCACTTT. Translated: CASSLAPGAFSPLHF.

This clonotype was picked up one time. One junction end does not reproduce the germline sequence, and a read error may be involved. This sequence joins TRBV20-1 and TRBJ2-5; D is perhaps TRBD1 (6 bases). The CDR3 has 11 amino acids. Germline V CDR1 and CDR2: DFQATT, SNEGSKA (reference sequence). The DNA of the CDR3 is TGCAGTGCTACAGGGGAAGAGACCCTGTACTTC. Translated, it gives CSATGEETLYF.

This sequence joins TRBV7-2 and TRBJ2-5; 8 bases line up with TRBD1. CDR3 length equals 16 residues. With V trimmed by 2 bases and J by 4 bases, 9 bases remained unmatched. CDR1 and CDR2 (germline): SGHTA, FQGNSA. The CDR3 loop reads CASSLSRGRGVETQYF. DNA for the CDR3: TGTGCCAGCAGCTTAAGCAGGGGGCGAGGTGTAGAGACCCAGTACTTC.

This chain joins TRBV4-1 and TRBJ1-1; tentatively, D is TRBD1 (5 bases). The CDR3 is made up of 15 amino acids. Deletions cut 0 bases from V and 2 bases from J, with 10 bases between. Germline CDR1 MGHRA, CDR2 YSYEKL. For the CDR3, the DNA is TGCGCCAGCAGCCAAGAGGGGGTCAGTAACACTGAAGCTTTCTTT. Amino acid sequence: CASSQEGVSNTEAFF.

The chain recombines TRBV7-9 with TRBJ2-7; TRBD1 or TRBD2 may be the D gene (5 bases each). Trimming removed 7 bases at V and 5 bases at J, with 15 bases between. Germline CDR1 reads SEHNR; CDR2 reads FQNEAQ (reference sequence). CDR3 size: 13 residues. Written as DNA, the CDR3 is TGTGCCAGCACCCCGGGACGGGGAAACGAGCAGTACTTC. Translated, it gives CASTPGRGNEQYF.

The CDR3 coding sequence is TGTGCCAGCACCCCCTCCTTCGGGGGGCTAAGCACTGAAGCTTTCTTT. Translation gives CASTPSFGGLSTEAFF. The chain uses TRBV10-3 and TRBJ1-1, with a possible D match to TRBD1 (6 bases). Trimming removed 10 bases from V and 4 bases from J, with 25 bases in between. The CDR3 contains 16 residues. Germline values: CDR1 ENHRY, CDR2 SYGVKD.

This clonotype was seen repeatedly, ten times or more. This chain joins TRBV7-8 and TRBJ1-6; maybe TRBD1 (5 bases). Germline V gene sequence: CDR1 SGHVS, CDR2 FQNEAQ. Trimming shortened V by 1 base and J by 7 bases, and 11 bases separated the two germline ends. CDR3 length equals 15 residues. The CDR3 loop is CASSLVGRTNSPLHF. DNA of the CDR3: TGTGCCAGCAGCTTAGTGGGACGGACGAATTCACCCCTCCACTTT.

This clonotype occurred many times. The chain combines TRBV5-5 with TRBJ2-7; TRBD2 agrees at 7 bases. The V segment lost 0 bases and the J segment 2 bases; nucleotides outside the gene matches: 5. The CDR3 covers 15 residues. The germline V gene encodes CDR1 SGHKS and CDR2 YYEKEE (reference sequence). The DNA of the CDR3 is TGTGCCAGCAGCTTGGATCCGGGAGGAACCTACGAGCAGTACTTC. Its translation: CASSLDPGGTYEQYF. Based on the CDR3 plus reference TRBV5-5 and TRBJ2-7, the full variable domain is DAGVTQSPTHLIKTRGQQVTLRCSPISGHKSVSWYQQVLGQGPQFIFQYYEKEERGRGNFPDRFSARQFPNYSSELNVNALLLGDSALYLCASSLDPGGTYEQYFGPGTRLTVT.